This T cell receptor beta chain was identified in a study of OX40 agonist ivuxolimab in advanced cancers. Autoimmune disease history or systemic immunosuppression meant exclusion. The CDR3 loop spans 13 amino acids. V lost 2 bases to trimming and J lost 5 bases, with 7 bases between them. Germline lookup yields CDR1 MNHEY and CDR2 SMNVEV (reference sequence). Some clones are missing from TCRdb's copy, which holds only in-frame ones; the method was immunoSEQ multiplex PCR. The repertoire consists of 40,000 to 60,000 clones, with 80% to 90% occurring once and the leading ten covering 45% to 55%. Material: CD4+ or CD8+ T cells sorted from blood, obtained in a trial of the OX40 agonist ivuxolimab. The chain recombines TRBV27 with TRBJ2-1; no clear D. The receptor comes from an adult with an advanced solid tumor such as melanoma, head and neck, liver or kidney cancer. CDR3 residues: CASSLTGNNEQFF. Written as DNA, the CDR3 is TGTGCCAGCAGTTTAACTGGGAACAATGAGCAGTTCTTC.